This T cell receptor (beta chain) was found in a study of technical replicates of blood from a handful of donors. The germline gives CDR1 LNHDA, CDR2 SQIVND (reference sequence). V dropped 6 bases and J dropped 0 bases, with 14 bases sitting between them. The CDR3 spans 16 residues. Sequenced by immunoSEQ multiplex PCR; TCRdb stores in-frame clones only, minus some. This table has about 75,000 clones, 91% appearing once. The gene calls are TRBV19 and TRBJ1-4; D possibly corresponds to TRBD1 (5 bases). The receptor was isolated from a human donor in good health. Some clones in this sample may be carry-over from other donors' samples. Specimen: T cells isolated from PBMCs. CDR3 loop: CASSLWSTATNEKLFF. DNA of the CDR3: TGTGCCAGTAGCCTTTGGTCGACAGCAACTAATGAAAAACTGTTTTTT.